This T cell receptor beta chain was observed in a study of blood T cell repertoires in COVID-19. Study summary: Samples representing acute and convalescent COVID-19 were sourced from the United States, Italy and Spain. Sources were T cells, B-cell-depleted T cells, or PBMCs; the material itself was cDNA or gDNA.

Using immunoSEQ multiplex PCR, the repertoire was profiled, and TCRdb retains in-frame clones only, with some absent. The table records approximately 280,000 clones, around 92% of them present only once. Enrollees, about 18 to 95 years old, lived in about two dozen US areas. Recovery meant two consecutive negative NP/OP PCR tests, professional clearance, or resolved symptoms. Specimen: PBMCs or T cells enriched from blood (not recorded which). The TCR sequence derives from a woman aged 60-75 years who had recovered from COVID-19.

The CDR3 DNA reads TGTGCCAGCAGACGAGGGCCGTACGAGACCCAGTACTTC. It is translated as CASRRGPYETQYF. V gene TRBV6-5 combines with J gene TRBJ2-5; TRBD2 might be the D (5 bases). CDR1 and CDR2 from the germline V gene are MNHEY and SVGAGI. V shed 6 bases and J shed 5 bases, with 13 bases lying between them. The CDR3 contains 13 residues.